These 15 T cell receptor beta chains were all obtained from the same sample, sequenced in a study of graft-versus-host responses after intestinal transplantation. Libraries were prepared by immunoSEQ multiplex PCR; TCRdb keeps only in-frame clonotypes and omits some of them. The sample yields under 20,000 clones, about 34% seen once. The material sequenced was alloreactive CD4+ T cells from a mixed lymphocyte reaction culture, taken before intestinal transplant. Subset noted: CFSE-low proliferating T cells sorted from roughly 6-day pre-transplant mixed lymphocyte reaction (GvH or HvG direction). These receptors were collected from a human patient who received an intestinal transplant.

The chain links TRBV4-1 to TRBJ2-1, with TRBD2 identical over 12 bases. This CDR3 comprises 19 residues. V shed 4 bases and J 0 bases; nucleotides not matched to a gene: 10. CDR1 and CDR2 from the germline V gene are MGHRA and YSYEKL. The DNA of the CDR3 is TGCGCCAGCAGCCGCCTGAGACTAGCGGGAGCGGGCTCCTACAATGAGCAGTTCTTC. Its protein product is CASSRLRLAGAGSYNEQFF.

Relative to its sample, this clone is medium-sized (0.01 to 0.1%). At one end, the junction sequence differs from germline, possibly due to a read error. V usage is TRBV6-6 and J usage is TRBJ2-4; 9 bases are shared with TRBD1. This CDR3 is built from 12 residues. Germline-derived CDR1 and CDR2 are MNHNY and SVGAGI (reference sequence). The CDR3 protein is CAASGTGITWDF. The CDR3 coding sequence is TGTGCCGCATCCGGGACAGGGATTACTTGGGACTTC.

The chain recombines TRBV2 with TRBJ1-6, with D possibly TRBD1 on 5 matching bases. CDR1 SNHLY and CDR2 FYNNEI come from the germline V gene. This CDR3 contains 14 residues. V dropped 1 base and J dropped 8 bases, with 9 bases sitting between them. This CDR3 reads CASSEDRRYSPLHF. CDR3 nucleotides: TGTGCCAGCAGTGAAGACAGGCGTTATTCACCCCTCCACTTT.

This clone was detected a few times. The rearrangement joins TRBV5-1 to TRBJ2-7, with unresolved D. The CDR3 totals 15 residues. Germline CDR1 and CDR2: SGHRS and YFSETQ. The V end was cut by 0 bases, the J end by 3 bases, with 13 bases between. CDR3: CASSLAIGLIYEQYF. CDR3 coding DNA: TGCGCCAGCAGCTTGGCTATAGGTCTTATCTACGAGCAGTACTTC. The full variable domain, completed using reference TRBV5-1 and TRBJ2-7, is KAGVTQTPRYLIKTRGQQVTLSCSPISGHRSVSWYQQTPGQGLQFLFEYFSETQRNKGNFPGRFSGRQFSNSRSEMNVSTLELGDSALYLCASSLAIGLIYEQYFGPGTRLTVT.

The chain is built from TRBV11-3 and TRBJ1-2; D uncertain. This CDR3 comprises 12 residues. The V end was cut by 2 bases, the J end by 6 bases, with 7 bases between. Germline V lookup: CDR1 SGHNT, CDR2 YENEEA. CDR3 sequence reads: CASSLLMDGYTF. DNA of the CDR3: TGTGCCAGCAGCTTATTGATGGATGGCTACACCTTC.

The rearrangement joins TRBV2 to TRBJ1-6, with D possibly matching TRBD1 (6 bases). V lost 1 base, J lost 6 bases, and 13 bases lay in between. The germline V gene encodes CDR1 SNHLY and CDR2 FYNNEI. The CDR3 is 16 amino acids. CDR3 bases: TGTGCCAGCAGTGAAGGTTCAGGGGAAAGTAATTCACCCCTCCACTTT. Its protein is CASSEGSGESNSPLHF.

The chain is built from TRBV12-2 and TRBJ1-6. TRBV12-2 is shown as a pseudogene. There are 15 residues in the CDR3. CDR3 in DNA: TGTGCAAGTCGCCCCGGTTGTAACTATAATTCACCCCTCCACTTT. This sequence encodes CASRPGCNYNSPLHF.

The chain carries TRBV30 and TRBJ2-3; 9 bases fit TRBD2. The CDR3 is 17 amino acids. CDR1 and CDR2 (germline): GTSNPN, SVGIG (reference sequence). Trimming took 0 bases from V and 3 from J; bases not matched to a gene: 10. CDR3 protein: CAWSVLRSSGRTDTQYF. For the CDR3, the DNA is TGTGCCTGGAGTGTATTAAGGAGTAGCGGGAGAACAGATACGCAGTATTTT.

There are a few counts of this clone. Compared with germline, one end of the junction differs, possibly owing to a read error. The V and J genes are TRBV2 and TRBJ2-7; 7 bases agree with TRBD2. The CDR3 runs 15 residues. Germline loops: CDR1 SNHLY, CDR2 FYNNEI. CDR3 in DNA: TGTGCCAGCGGGGGGGAGGCTAGGCACTCCCACGAGCAGTACTTC. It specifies CASGGEARHSHEQYF.

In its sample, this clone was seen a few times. The CDR3 DNA reads as TGTGCCAGCTCACCCGGGACAGGTGGTGGAAACACCATATATTTT. Amino acids: CASSPGTGGGNTIYF. The chain couples TRBV18 to TRBJ1-3, with 8 positions matching TRBD1. The CDR3 covers 15 residues. J gave up 3 bases and V 3 bases, and 4 bases lay outside the gene matches. Germline CDR1 KGHSH, CDR2 LQKENI.

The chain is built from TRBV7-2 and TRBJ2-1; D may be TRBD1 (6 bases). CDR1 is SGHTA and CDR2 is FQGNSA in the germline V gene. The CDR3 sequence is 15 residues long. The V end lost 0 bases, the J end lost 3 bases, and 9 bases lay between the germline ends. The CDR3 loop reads CASSLAGALYNEQFF. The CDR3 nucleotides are TGTGCCAGCAGCTTAGCGGGGGCCCTCTACAATGAGCAGTTCTTC. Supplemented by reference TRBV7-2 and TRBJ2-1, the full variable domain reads GAGVSQSPSNKVTEKGKDVELRCDPISGHTALYWYRQSLGQGLEFLIYFQGNSAPDKSGLPSDRFSAERTGGSVSTLTIQRTQQEDSAVYLCASSLAGALYNEQFFGPGTRLTVL.

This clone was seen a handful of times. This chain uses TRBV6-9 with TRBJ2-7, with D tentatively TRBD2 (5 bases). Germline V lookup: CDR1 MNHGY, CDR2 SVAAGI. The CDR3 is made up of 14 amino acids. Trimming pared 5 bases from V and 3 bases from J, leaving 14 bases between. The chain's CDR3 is CASSRTTEGYEQYF. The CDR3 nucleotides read TGTGCCAGCAGTCGGACCACCGAGGGCTACGAGCAGTACTTC.

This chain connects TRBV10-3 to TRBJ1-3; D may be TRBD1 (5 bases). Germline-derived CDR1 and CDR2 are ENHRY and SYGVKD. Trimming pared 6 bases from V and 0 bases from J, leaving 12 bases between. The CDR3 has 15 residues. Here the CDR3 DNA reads TGTGCCATCAGCCGGGACCGAGACTCTGGAAACACCATATATTTT. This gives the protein CAISRDRDSGNTIYF.

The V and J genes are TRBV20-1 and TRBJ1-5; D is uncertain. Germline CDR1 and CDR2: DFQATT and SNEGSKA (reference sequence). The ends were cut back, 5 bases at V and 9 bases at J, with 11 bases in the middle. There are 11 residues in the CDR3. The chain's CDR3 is CSAGIRRPQHF. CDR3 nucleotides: TGCAGTGCTGGGATAAGGCGGCCCCAGCATTTT.

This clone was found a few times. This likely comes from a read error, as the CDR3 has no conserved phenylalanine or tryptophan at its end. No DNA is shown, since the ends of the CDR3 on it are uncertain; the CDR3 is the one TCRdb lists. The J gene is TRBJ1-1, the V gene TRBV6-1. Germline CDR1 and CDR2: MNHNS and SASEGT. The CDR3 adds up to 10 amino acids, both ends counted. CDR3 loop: CASRGYNTSL.